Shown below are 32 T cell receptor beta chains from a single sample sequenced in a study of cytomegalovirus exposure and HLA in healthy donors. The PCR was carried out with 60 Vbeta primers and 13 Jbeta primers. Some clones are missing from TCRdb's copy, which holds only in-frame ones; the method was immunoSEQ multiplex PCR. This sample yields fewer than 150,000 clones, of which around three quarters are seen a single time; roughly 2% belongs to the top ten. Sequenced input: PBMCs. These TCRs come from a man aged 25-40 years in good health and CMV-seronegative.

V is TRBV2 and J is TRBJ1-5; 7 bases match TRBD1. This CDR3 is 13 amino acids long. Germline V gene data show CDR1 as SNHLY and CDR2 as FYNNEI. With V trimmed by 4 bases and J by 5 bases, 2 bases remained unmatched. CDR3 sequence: CASSVDRDQPQHF. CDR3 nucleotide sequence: TGTGCCAGCAGTGTAGACAGGGATCAGCCCCAGCATTTT.

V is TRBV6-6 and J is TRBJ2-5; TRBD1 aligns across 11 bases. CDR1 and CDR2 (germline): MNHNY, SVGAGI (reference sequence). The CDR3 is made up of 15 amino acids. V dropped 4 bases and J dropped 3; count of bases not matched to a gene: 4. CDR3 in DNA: TGTGCCAGCAGTTCCGGACAGGGGGCGAAAGAGACCCAGTACTTC. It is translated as CASSSGQGAKETQYF.

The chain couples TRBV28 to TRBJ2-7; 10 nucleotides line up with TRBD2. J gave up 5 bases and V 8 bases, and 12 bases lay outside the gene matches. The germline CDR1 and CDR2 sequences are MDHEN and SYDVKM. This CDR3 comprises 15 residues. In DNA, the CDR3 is TGTGCCAGCGGCCGGGCGGCTAGCGGGAGTAACGAGCAGTACTTC. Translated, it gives CASGRAASGSNEQYF.

This CDR3 is CASSTSTGGNQPQHF. The CDR3 DNA sequence: TGTGCCAGCAGTACTAGTACAGGAGGGAATCAGCCCCAGCATTTT. V is TRBV6-5 and J is TRBJ1-5; D might be TRBD1 (5 bases). Germline CDR1 and CDR2: MNHEY and SVGAGI. CDR3 size: 15 residues. Between the trimmed V and J ends, which lost 5 bases and 4 bases, there was a span of 15 bases.

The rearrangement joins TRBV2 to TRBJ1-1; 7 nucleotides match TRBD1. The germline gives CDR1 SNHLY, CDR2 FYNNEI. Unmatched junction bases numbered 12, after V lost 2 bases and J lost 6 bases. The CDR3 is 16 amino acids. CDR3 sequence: CASSERLEGAAPEAFF. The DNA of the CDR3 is TGTGCCAGCAGTGAACGGTTAGAGGGGGCGGCCCCTGAAGCTTTCTTT. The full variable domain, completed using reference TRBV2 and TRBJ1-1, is EPEVTQTPSHQVTQMGQEVILRCVPISNHLYFYWYRQILGQKVEFLVSFYNNEISEKSEIFDDQFSVERPDGSNFTLKIRSTKLEDSAMYFCASSERLEGAAPEAFFGQGTRLTVV.

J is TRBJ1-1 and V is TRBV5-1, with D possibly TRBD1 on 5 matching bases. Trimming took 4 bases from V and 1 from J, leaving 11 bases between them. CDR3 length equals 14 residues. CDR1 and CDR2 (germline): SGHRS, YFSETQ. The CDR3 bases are TGCGCCAGCAGCGCAGGGATCGGGAACACTGAAGCTTTCTTT. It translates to CASSAGIGNTEAFF.

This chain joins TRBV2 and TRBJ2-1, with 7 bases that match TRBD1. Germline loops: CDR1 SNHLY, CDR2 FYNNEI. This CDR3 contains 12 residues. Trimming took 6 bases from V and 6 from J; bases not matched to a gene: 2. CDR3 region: CASRGDSNEQFF. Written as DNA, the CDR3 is TGTGCCAGCAGAGGGGACAGCAATGAGCAGTTCTTC.

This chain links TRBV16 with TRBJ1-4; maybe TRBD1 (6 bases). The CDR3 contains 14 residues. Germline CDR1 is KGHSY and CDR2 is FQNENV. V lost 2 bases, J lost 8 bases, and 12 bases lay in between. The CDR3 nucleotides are TGTGCCAGCAGCCAAAGGGGGTCCCAGGAAAAACTGTTTTTT. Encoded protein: CASSQRGSQEKLFF.

CDR3 residues: CASILGAGAGGYTF. CDR3 nucleotides: TGTGCCAGCATCCTGGGCGCGGGGGCCGGAGGCTACACCTTC. V and J are TRBV28 and TRBJ1-2, with TRBD1 as a possible D gene (6 bases). V shed 7 bases and J shed 8 bases, with 20 bases lying between them. CDR1 and CDR2 (germline): MDHEN, SYDVKM. The CDR3 extends over 14 amino acids.

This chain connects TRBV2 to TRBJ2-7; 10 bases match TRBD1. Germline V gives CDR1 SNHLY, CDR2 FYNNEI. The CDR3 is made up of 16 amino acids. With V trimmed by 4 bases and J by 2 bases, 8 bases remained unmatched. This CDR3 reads CASSGPGQGKTYEQYF. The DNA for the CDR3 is TGTGCCAGCAGTGGACCGGGACAGGGGAAAACCTACGAGCAGTACTTC. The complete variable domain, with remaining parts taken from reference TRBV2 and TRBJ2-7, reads EPEVTQTPSHQVTQMGQEVILRCVPISNHLYFYWYRQILGQKVEFLVSFYNNEISEKSEIFDDQFSVERPDGSNFTLKIRSTKLEDSAMYFCASSGPGQGKTYEQYFGPGTRLTVT.

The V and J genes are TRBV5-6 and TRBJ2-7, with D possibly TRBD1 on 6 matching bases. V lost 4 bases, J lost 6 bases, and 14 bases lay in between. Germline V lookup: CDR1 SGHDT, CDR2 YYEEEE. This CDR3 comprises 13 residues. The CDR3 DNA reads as TGTGCCAGCAGCCGGGACATGGGCCGCGAGCAGTACTTC. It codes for CASSRDMGREQYF.

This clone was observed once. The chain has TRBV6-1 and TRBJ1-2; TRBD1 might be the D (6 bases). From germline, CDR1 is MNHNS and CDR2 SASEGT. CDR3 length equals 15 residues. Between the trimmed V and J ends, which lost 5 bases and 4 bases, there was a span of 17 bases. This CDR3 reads CASSTQLGQRYGYTF. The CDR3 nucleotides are TGTGCCAGCAGTACTCAGTTAGGACAGCGCTATGGCTACACCTTC.

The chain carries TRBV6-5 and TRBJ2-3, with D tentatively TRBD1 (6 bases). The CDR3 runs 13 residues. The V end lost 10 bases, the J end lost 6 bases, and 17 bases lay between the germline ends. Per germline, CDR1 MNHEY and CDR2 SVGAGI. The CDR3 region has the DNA TGTGCCACAGCAGGGGCTGCCAGGGATACGCAGTATTTT. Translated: CATAGAARDTQYF.

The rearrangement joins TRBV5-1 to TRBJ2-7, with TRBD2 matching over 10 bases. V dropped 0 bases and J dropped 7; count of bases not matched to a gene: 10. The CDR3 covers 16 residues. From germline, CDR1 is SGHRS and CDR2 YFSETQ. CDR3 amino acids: CASSLAPSGGSGEQYF. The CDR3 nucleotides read TGCGCCAGCAGCTTGGCCCCTAGCGGGGGTTCTGGAGAGCAGTACTTC.

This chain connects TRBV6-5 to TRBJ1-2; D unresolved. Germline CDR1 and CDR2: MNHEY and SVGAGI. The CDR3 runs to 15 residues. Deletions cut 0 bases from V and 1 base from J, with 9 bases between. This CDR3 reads CASSYSRSGNYGYTF. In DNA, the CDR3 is TGTGCCAGCAGTTACTCTCGCAGTGGTAACTATGGCTACACCTTC.

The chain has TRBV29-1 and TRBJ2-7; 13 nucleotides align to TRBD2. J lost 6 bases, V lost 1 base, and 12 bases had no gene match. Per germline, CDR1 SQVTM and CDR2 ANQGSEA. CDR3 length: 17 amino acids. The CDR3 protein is CSVEGGKTSGRATEQYF. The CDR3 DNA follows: TGCAGCGTTGAAGGAGGGAAAACTAGCGGGAGGGCCACCGAGCAGTACTTC.

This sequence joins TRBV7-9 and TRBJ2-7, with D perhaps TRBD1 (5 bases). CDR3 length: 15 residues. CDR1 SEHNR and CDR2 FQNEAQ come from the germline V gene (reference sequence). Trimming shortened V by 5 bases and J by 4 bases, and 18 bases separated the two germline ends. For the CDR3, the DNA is TGTGCCAGCAGCCCGCTCGGACAAATTCAGTACGAGCAGTACTTC. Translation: CASSPLGQIQYEQYF.

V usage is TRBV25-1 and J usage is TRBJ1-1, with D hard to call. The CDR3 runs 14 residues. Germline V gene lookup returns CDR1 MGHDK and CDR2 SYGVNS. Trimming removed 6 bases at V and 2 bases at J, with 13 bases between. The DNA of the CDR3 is TGTGCCAGCAGCAGTGAATTCCCTAACACTGAAGCTTTCTTT. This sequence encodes CASSSEFPNTEAFF. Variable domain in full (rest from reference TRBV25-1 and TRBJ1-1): EADIYQTPRYLVIGTGKKITLECSQTMGHDKMYWYQQDPGMELHLIHYSYGVNSTEKGDLSSESTVSRIRTEHFPLTLESARPSHTSQYLCASSSEFPNTEAFFGQGTRLTVV.

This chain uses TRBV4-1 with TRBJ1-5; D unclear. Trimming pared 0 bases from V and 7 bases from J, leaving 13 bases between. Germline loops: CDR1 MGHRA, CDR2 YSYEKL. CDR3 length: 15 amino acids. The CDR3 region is CASSQDVEVRQPQHF. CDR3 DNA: TGCGCCAGCAGCCAAGATGTTGAGGTCCGACAGCCCCAGCATTTT.

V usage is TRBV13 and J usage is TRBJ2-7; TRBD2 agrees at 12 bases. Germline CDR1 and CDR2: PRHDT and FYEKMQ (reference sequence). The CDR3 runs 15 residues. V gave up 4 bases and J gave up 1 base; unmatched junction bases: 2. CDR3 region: CASSSSGRESYEQYF. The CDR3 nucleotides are TGTGCCAGCAGCTCTAGCGGGAGGGAGTCCTACGAGCAGTACTTC.

CDR3 DNA sequence: TGTGCCAGCAGGGGCGCTGGGGCCAACGTCCTGACTTTC. Protein product: CASRGAGANVLTF. The chain couples TRBV6-6 to TRBJ2-6; D uncertain. Trimming cost V 6 bases and J 2 bases, with 5 bases left between them. The CDR3 sequence is 13 residues long. Germline V CDR1 and CDR2: MNHNY, SVGAGI (reference sequence).

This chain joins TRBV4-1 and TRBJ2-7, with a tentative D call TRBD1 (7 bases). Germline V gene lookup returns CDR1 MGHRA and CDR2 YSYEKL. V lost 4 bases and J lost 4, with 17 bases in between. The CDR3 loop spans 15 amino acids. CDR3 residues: CASSPGGLVRYEQYF. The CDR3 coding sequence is TGCGCCAGCAGCCCAGGGGGGCTTGTTCGTTACGAGCAGTACTTC.

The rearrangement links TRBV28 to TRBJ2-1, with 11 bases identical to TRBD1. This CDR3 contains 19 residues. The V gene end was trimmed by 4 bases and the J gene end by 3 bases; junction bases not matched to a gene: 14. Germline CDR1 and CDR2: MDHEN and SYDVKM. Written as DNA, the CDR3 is TGTGCCAGCAGTTCACGGGGACAGGGGGAATTTCGATACTACAATGAGCAGTTCTTC. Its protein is CASSSRGQGEFRYYNEQFF.

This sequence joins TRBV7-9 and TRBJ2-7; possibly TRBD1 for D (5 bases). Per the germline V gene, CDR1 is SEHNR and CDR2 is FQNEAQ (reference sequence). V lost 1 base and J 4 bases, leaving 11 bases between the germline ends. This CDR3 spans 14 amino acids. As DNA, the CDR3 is TGTGCCAGCAGCTTAGAGGCAGGGTTGTACGAGCAGTACTTC. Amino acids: CASSLEAGLYEQYF.

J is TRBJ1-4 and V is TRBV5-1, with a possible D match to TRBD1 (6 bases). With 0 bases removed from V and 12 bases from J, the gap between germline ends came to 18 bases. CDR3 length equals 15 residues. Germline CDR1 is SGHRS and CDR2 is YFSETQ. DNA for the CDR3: TGCGCCAGCAGCTTGGCCTGGGACCACAGGGTGGAACTGTTTTTT. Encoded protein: CASSLAWDHRVELFF.

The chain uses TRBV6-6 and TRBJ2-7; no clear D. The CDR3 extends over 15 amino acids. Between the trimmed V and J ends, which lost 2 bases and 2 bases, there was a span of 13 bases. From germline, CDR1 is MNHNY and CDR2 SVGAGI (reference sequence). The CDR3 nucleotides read TGTGCCAGCAGTTACCTCATAGGTCGGGCCTACGAGCAGTACTTC. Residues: CASSYLIGRAYEQYF.

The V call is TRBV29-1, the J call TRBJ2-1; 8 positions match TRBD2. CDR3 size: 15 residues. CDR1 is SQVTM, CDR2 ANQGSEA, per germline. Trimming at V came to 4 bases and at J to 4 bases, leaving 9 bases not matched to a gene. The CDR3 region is CSVVVTLAVYNEQFF. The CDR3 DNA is TGCAGCGTTGTGGTAACACTAGCGGTTTACAATGAGCAGTTCTTC.

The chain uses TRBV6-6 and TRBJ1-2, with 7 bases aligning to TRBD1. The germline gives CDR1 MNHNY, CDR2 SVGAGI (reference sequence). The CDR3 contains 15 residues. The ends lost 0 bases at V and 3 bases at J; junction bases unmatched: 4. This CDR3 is CASSYSKGAHYGYTF. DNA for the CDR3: TGTGCCAGCAGTTACTCGAAGGGGGCGCACTATGGCTACACCTTC.

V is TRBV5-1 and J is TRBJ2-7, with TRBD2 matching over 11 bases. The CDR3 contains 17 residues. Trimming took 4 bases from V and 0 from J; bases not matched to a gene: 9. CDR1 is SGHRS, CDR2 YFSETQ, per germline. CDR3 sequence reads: CASSPRGGLADSYEQYF. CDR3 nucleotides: TGCGCCAGCAGCCCCCGTGGGGGACTAGCGGACTCCTACGAGCAGTACTTC.

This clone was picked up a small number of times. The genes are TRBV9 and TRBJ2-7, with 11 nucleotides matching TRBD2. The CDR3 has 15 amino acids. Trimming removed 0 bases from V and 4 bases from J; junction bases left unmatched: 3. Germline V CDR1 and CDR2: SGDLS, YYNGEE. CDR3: CASSVGGLAVYEQYF. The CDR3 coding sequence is TGTGCCAGCAGCGTAGGGGGACTAGCGGTTTACGAGCAGTACTTC.

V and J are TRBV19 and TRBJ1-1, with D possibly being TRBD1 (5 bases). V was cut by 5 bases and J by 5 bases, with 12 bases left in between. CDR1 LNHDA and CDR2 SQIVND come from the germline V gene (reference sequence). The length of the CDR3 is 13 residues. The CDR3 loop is CASSSRGLTEAFF. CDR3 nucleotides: TGTGCCAGTAGTTCCCGGGGGTTAACTGAAGCTTTCTTT.

CDR3 DNA sequence: TGTGCCACAAGATCGGGACAGCCAAACACTGAAGCTTTCTTT. Encoded protein: CATRSGQPNTEAFF. This chain connects TRBV19 to TRBJ1-1; 7 bases align to TRBD1. Germline V gene data show CDR1 as LNHDA and CDR2 as SQIVND (reference sequence). Germline trimming cut 10 bases from V and 2 bases from J; bases unmatched to any gene: 10. The CDR3 runs 14 residues.